This T cell receptor beta chain originates from a study of blood T cells in healthy people across ages. In this sample, this clonotype turned up once. The antigen is unknown. A second roughly 6 to 11 cycle PCR used barcoded and J-beta primers. CDR3-containing paired-end reads numbering at least 2.5 million came from each sample. TCRdb reanalysed the 5' RACE reads using MiXCR and keeps one entry per CDR3 protein. The repertoire holds under 1,000,000 distinct CDR3 sequences, about 46% seen once, with around 18% in the top ten. The study, taken as a whole, reports: CMV infection status of these donors was not known.

Per germline, CDR1 SNHLY and CDR2 FYNNEI. The V gene end was trimmed by 3 bases and the J gene end by 0 bases; junction bases not matched to a gene: 5. The length of the CDR3 is 16 residues. The gene calls are TRBV2 and TRBJ2-1, with 7 bases that match TRBD2. Sequencing was carried out using blood. The sequence was collected from a man aged 80 or over in good health. Here the CDR3 DNA reads TGTGCCAGCAGTGATGGCCTAGCGGACTCCTACAATGAGCAGTTCTTC. It translates to CASSDGLADSYNEQFF.